This T cell receptor (beta chain) was sequenced in a study of T cells after yellow fever vaccination. Overall study findings and caveats: Contaminants from the bulk population, in the form of abundant clonotypes, could be found in FACS-sorted repertoires. Reappearance after the booster was observed for most primary-vaccination clones (roughly 97% CD4, around 90% CD8).

Remarks on this clonotype: Its antigen is not identified.

Per the germline V gene, CDR1 is SGHRS and CDR2 is YFSETQ. The junction had 10 bases not matched to a gene; V was cut back by 2 bases and J by 7 bases. The CDR3 is 16 amino acids. The study made its TCR cDNA through 5'RACE template switching. That step introduced a universal primer site along with UMIs. TCRdb fed the 5' RACE reads into MiXCR, producing one record per CDR3 protein. This table has 300,000 or so distinct CDR3 sequences, 8.7% appearing once. This sequence joins TRBV5-1 and TRBJ1-2, with TRBD1 matching over 11 bases. The sample here was CD4+ T cells sorted from PBMCs, taken 5 days after the yellow fever booster vaccination. This TCR was recovered from a man between 18 and 29 years old who received the YFV17D yellow fever vaccine. CDR3 coding DNA: TGCGCCAGCAGCTTTGGGACAGGGGGTACTCCTGTTGGCTACACCTTC. It codes for CASSFGTGGTPVGYTF.